A selection of T cell receptor beta chains follows, all from one sample in a study of CD8+ T cells in alopecia areata. Measured with immunoSEQ multiplex PCR; TCRdb has only the in-frame clones, and not every one. The data hold fewer than 100,000 clones, with 40% to 45% observed a single time. Source material: CD4+ T cells sorted from blood. The receptors shown here come from a human donor with alopecia areata. Each CDR3 is given with its conserved first and last residue. The D gene is left open where the match is weak. Size is omitted from some rows. Given values are once, few, many or a class for expanded clones.

.	TRBV11-1	few	TRBJ2-1	CASSAGSAYNEQFF	TGTGCCAGCAGCGCAGGGAGCGCCTACAATGAGCAGTTCTTC
TRBD2	TRBV29-1	few	TRBJ2-3	CSVGGLSGGATYF	TGCAGCGTCGGAGGGCTTAGCGGGGGGGCCACGTATTTT
.	TRBV7-2	.	TRBJ1-2	CASSLPGRYGYTF	TGTGCCAGCAGCCTTCCGGGGCGCTATGGCTACACCTTC
TRBD2	TRBV5-1	.	TRBJ2-7	CASSSGRGPYEQYF	TGCGCCAGCAGCTCGGGGAGGGGTCCCTACGAGCAGTACTTC
.	TRBV4-2	.	TRBJ2-1	CASSQVLAEYYNEQFF	TGTGCCAGCAGCCAAGTGTTAGCGGAGTACTACAATGAGCAGTTCTTC
TRBD1	TRBV29-1	few	TRBJ1-1	CSVRQGAGDTEAFF	TGCAGCGTTCGACAGGGGGCTGGGGACACTGAAGCTTTCTTT
TRBD1	TRBV29-1	.	TRBJ2-2	CSAGQGAAGELFF	TGCAGCGCCGGACAGGGGGCGGCCGGGGAGCTGTTTTTT
.	TRBV29-1	once	TRBJ1-1	CRSGRENTEAFF	TGCAGGTCGGGCAGGGAGAACACTGAAGCTTTCTTT
.	TRBV20-1	.	TRBJ2-3	CSARWTDTQYF	TGCAGTGCGAGGTGGACAGATACGCAGTATTTT
TRBD1	TRBV6-5	.	TRBJ1-5	CASRIRGESNQPQHF	TGTGCCAGCAGAATCAGGGGGGAAAGCAATCAGCCCCAGCATTTT
.	TRBV2	.	TRBJ2-1	CASSKGLADEQFF	TGTGCCAGCAGCAAGGGACTGGCAGATGAGCAGTTCTTC
TRBD1	TRBV29-1	.	TRBJ2-3	CSVGSRDRGLRDTQYF	TGCAGCGTTGGCTCCCGGGACAGGGGGCTGCGAGATACGCAGTATTTT
.	TRBV14	.	TRBJ1-2	CASSQDQGGGGYTF	TGTGCCAGCAGCCAAGATCAGGGCGGCGGCGGCTACACCTTC